This TCR beta chain was identified during a study of OX40 agonist ivuxolimab in advanced cancers. Study-wide context: The study gave patients intravenous ivuxolimab at 0.01 to 10 mg/kg every 2 weeks.

Autoimmune disease history or systemic immunosuppression led to patients being barred. Method: immunoSEQ multiplex PCR; TCRdb's copy keeps in-frame clones and lacks some. The sample holds roughly 76,000 clones, 88% seen once. Comment on this clone: Its antigen is unidentified.

Study-level findings and limits: Blood T cells, both CD4+ and CD8+, expanded clonally by week 6 at 0.1 to 3.0 mg/kg. More expanded clones were found, on average, in CD8+ than in CD4+ T cells.

The CDR3 spans 15 residues. V lost 1 base and J 7 bases, leaving 17 bases between the germline ends. The source of this sequence is an adult with an advanced solid tumor such as melanoma, head and neck, liver or kidney cancer. This sequence joins TRBV5-7 and TRBJ1-2; possibly TRBD1 for D (5 bases). TRBV5-7 is an open reading frame, and its role is uncertain. The sequencing used CD4+ or CD8+ T cells sorted from blood, collected in a trial of the OX40 agonist ivuxolimab. The CDR3 DNA is TGTGCCAGCAGCTTGATTAAGGGGCCTCGGTGTGGCTACACCTTC. This gives the protein CASSLIKGPRCGYTF.